This is a list of T cell receptor beta chains from one sample in a study of blood T cell repertoires in COVID-19. Profiled with immunoSEQ multiplex PCR; TCRdb holds only in-frame clones, not every one. This sample carries about 220,000 clones, more than 75% of them seen once, and the ten largest clones take approximately 2.6%. Sequenced input: peripheral blood. The receptor set was obtained from a man over 45 who had recovered from COVID-19. The CDR3 runs from the conserved cysteine through the conserved F or W. Fields, in order: V gene, J gene, clone size, D gene, CDR3 protein, CDR3 DNA. The D gene is left open where the match is weak. Size is omitted from some rows. Given values are once, few, many or a class for expanded clones.

TRBV2	TRBJ2-2	-	TRBD2	CASRARLAGGPGTGELFF	TGTGCCAGCAGAGCTAGACTAGCGGGAGGGCCGGGCACCGGGGAGCTGTTTTTT
TRBV7-2	TRBJ2-6	-	-	CASSAIRTVRVLTF	TGTGCCAGCAGCGCCATCCGGACAGTTCGCGTCCTGACTTTC
TRBV27	TRBJ2-2	-	TRBD2	CASSLAGTTGTGELFF	TGTGCCAGCAGTTTAGCTGGGACTACCGGAACCGGGGAGCTGTTTTTT
TRBV19	TRBJ2-7	once	-	CASSTRGGNEQYF	TGTGCCAGTAGTACCCGGGGCGGGAACGAGCAGTACTTC
TRBV6-6	TRBJ2-7	-	TRBD2	CASRSGLAGNYEQYF	TGTGCCAGCAGAAGCGGACTAGCGGGAAACTACGAGCAGTACTTC
TRBV6-2/TRBV6-3	TRBJ2-1	-	TRBD2	CASSYPTSGRSGTYNEQFF	TGTGCCAGCAGTTACCCGACTAGCGGGAGGTCAGGCACCTACAATGAGCAGTTCTTC
TRBV18	TRBJ2-1	-	TRBD2	CASSPLGLAGSEQFF	TGTGCCAGCTCACCTCTGGGACTAGCGGGATCTGAGCAGTTCTTC
TRBV10-1	TRBJ2-5	-	-	CASSEGWQGETQYF	TGCGCCAGCAGTGAAGGTTGGCAGGGAGAGACCCAGTACTTC
TRBV12-3/TRBV12-4	TRBJ1-2	-	-	CASSFSYGYTF	TGTGCCAGCAGTTTCTCCTATGGCTACACCTTC
TRBV3-1/TRBV3-2	TRBJ1-4	-	-	CASSPSHTKNEKLFF	TGTGCCAGCAGCCCCTCACATACGAAGAATGAAAAACTGTTTTTT
TRBV28	TRBJ2-2	-	TRBD2	CASKPAGAPSTGELFF	TGTGCCAGCAAGCCAGCGGGAGCCCCGAGCACCGGGGAGCTGTTTTTT
TRBV9	TRBJ1-4	-	-	CASSARGFRNEKLFF	TGTGCCAGCAGCGCAAGGGGATTTAGAAATGAAAAACTGTTTTTT
TRBV2	TRBJ2-5	-	-	CASNREKETQYF	TGTGCCAGCAATCGGGAGAAAGAGACCCAGTACTTC
TRBV5-6	TRBJ2-4	-	TRBD1	CASSLAPGGSVKNIQYF	TGTGCCAGCAGCTTGGCGCCAGGGGGCAGTGTCAAAAACATTCAGTACTTC
TRBV13	TRBJ2-7	-	TRBD2	CASSVLAGPPREQYF	TGTGCCAGCAGCGTCCTAGCGGGCCCCCCTAGGGAGCAGTACTTC
TRBV5-1	TRBJ2-1	-	TRBD2	CASSSGTSEFNEQFF	TGCGCCAGCAGCTCCGGGACTAGCGAGTTCAATGAGCAGTTCTTC
TRBV27	TRBJ1-3	-	-	CAGRQSKSGNTIYF	TGTGCCGGCCGACAGTCGAAGTCTGGAAACACCATATATTTT
TRBV27	TRBJ1-5	-	TRBD1	CASSPQGKNQPQHF	TGTGCCAGCAGTCCACAGGGGAAGAATCAGCCCCAGCATTTT
TRBV25-1	TRBJ2-7	-	-	CASSDPGAGPSAYF	TGTGCCAGCAGTGACCCCGGGGCGGGACCATCCGCGTACTTC
TRBV5-1	TRBJ2-7	-	-	CASSPTETGTYEQYF	TGCGCCAGCAGCCCTACCGAGACAGGTACCTACGAGCAGTACTTC
TRBV18	TRBJ2-3	-	-	CASSPLNGGATRRSSTDTQYF	TGTGCCAGCTCACCATTGAACGGGGGAGCCACGAGGAGATCAAGCACAGATACGCAGTATTTT
TRBV18	TRBJ2-7	-	-	CASSPPTGAAYEQYF	TGTGCCAGCTCACCACCGACGGGAGCTGCCTACGAGCAGTACTTC
TRBV9	TRBJ1-1	-	-	CASSTTASGEAFF	TGTGCCAGCAGCACGACCGCGTCGGGTGAAGCTTTCTTT
TRBV11-2	TRBJ2-1	-	TRBD1	CASSPTLTGNNEQFF	TGTGCCAGCAGCCCTACCCTGACAGGGAACAATGAGCAGTTCTTC
TRBV4-2	TRBJ1-5	few	TRBD1	CASSQAGQDNQPQHF	TGTGCCAGCAGCCAAGCCGGACAGGACAATCAGCCCCAGCATTTT
TRBV28	TRBJ1-2	-	TRBD1	CASTNRGRGGYTF	TGTGCCAGCACGAACAGGGGACGAGGAGGCTACACCTTC
TRBV7-8	TRBJ1-5	-	TRBD1	CASSPGGQARYNQPQHF	TGTGCCAGCAGCCCCGGAGGACAGGCTCGGTACAATCAGCCCCAGCATTTT
TRBV5-4	TRBJ1-1	few	-	CASSAGSIPFAEAFF	TGTGCCAGCAGCGCCGGGTCGATTCCATTCGCTGAAGCTTTCTTT
TRBV5-1	TRBJ2-1	-	TRBD2	CASAPASGRYNEQFF	TGCGCCAGCGCCCCGGCTAGCGGGCGCTACAATGAGCAGTTCTTC
TRBV30	TRBJ1-4	-	TRBD1	CAWRVTGGNEKLFF	TGTGCCTGGAGGGTGACAGGGGGGAATGAAAAACTGTTTTTT
TRBV18	TRBJ2-5	once	-	CASSPDRNRQETQYF	TGTGCCAGCTCCCCTGACAGGAATAGGCAAGAGACCCAGTACTTC
TRBV6-5	TRBJ1-1	-	-	CASSYTRENTEAFF	TGTGCCAGCAGTTACACCCGGGAGAACACTGAAGCTTTCTTT
TRBV19	TRBJ2-1	-	-	CASSNRRDSNEQFF	TGTGCCAGTAGTAATAGGCGGGACTCCAATGAGCAGTTCTTC
TRBV9	TRBJ2-7	-	TRBD2	CASSVGLAGDHGQYF	TGTGCCAGCAGCGTAGGACTAGCGGGAGATCACGGGCAGTACTTC
TRBV5-1	TRBJ2-2	-	-	CASSLGTLDTGELFF	TGCGCCAGCAGCTTGGGGACTCTCGACACCGGGGAGCTGTTTTTT
TRBV5-5	TRBJ1-1	-	-	CASTAVMNTEAFF	TGTGCCAGCACTGCGGTTATGAACACTGAAGCTTTCTTT
TRBV12-3/TRBV12-4	TRBJ1-2	-	-	CASSLNGRDGYTF	TGTGCCAGCAGTTTAAACGGGAGAGATGGCTACACCTTC
TRBV28	TRBJ2-1	-	TRBD1	CASRSHGTGRNEQFF	TGTGCCAGCAGGTCACACGGGACAGGGCGGAATGAGCAGTTCTTC
TRBV4-1	TRBJ1-2	-	TRBD1	CASSQGQGSGYTF	TGCGCCAGCAGCCAGGGACAGGGGAGTGGCTACACCTTC
TRBV4-1	TRBJ1-5	-	-	CASSQEFGQPQHF	TGCGCCAGCAGCCAAGAATTCGGTCAGCCCCAGCATTTT
TRBV27	TRBJ1-1	-	-	CASSFSRARTEAFF	TGTGCCAGCAGTTTCTCCAGGGCTCGCACTGAAGCTTTCTTT
TRBV27	TRBJ2-5	-	-	CASSPRGTVQVWTQYF	TGTGCCAGCAGTCCCCGGGGTACGGTCCAGGTTTGGACCCAGTACTTC
TRBV3-1/TRBV3-2	TRBJ2-1	-	TRBD2	CASSPTGLAGANEQFF	TGTGCCAGCAGCCCCACGGGACTAGCGGGAGCCAATGAGCAGTTCTTC
TRBV6-1	TRBJ2-5	-	-	CASSEFMGARGETQYF	TGTGCCAGCAGTGAATTCATGGGGGCGCGCGGGGAGACCCAGTACTTC
TRBV28	TRBJ2-7	-	TRBD1	CASSLRTGTYEQYF	TGTGCCAGCAGTCTAAGGACAGGCACCTACGAGCAGTACTTC
TRBV7-2	TRBJ2-7	once	-	CASSPARSYEQYF	TGTGCCAGCAGCCCAGCGAGGTCCTACGAGCAGTACTTC
TRBV29-1	TRBJ2-2	-	-	CSVTPAGWAGELFF	TGCAGCGTTACGCCGGCGGGATGGGCCGGGGAGCTGTTTTTT
TRBV21-1	TRBJ2-3	-	-	CASSKYGGTTSGNTDTQYF	TGTGCCAGCAGCAAATATGGGGGGACGACTAGCGGAAACACAGATACGCAGTATTTT
TRBV30	TRBJ1-1	-	-	CAWSKGPGANTEAFF	TGTGCCTGGAGTAAAGGACCGGGAGCAAACACTGAAGCTTTCTTT
TRBV15	TRBJ2-1	-	TRBD2	CATSSRIGASGANEQFF	TGTGCCACCAGCTCCCGAATTGGGGCTAGCGGGGCGAATGAGCAGTTCTTC
TRBV28	TRBJ1-2	-	TRBD1	CASSSYRDRDKYYGYTF	TGTGCCAGCAGTTCCTACCGGGACAGGGATAAATACTATGGCTACACCTTC
TRBV5-1	TRBJ2-5	-	TRBD1	CASSRGGTGGDQETQYF	TGCGCCAGCAGCCGAGGCGGGACAGGCGGAGACCAAGAGACCCAGTACTTC
TRBV29-1	TRBJ2-1	-	TRBD2	CRAGRLAGLDGDNEQFF	TGCAGGGCGGGTCGTCTAGCGGGCCTTGATGGGGACAATGAGCAGTTCTTC
TRBV28	TRBJ1-4	-	TRBD1	CASSGQGPTNEKLFF	TGTGCCAGCAGCGGACAGGGCCCGACTAATGAAAAACTGTTTTTT
TRBV28	TRBJ2-7	few	-	CASRPFTGTYEQYF	TGTGCCAGCAGACCTTTCACAGGGACCTACGAGCAGTACTTC
TRBV6-1	TRBJ1-2	-	TRBD1	CASSEGPGWPGGHGYTF	TGTGCCAGCAGTGAAGGACCTGGGTGGCCAGGGGGTCATGGCTACACCTTC
TRBV11-2	TRBJ2-1	-	TRBD2	CASSPVSSGSNEQFF	TGTGCCAGCAGCCCAGTGTCTAGCGGGAGTAATGAGCAGTTCTTC
TRBV6-1	TRBJ2-1	-	TRBD1	CASSEAGRGRRLNEQFF	TGTGCCAGCAGTGAAGCTGGAAGGGGGCGAAGGTTGAATGAGCAGTTCTTC
TRBV6-5	TRBJ2-1	-	-	CASSYSPRGTYNEQFF	TGTGCCAGCAGTTACTCTCCAAGGGGTACCTACAATGAGCAGTTCTTC
TRBV27	TRBJ1-2	few	-	CASRPTGSNYGYTF	TGTGCCAGCAGACCTACAGGGTCTAACTATGGCTACACCTTC